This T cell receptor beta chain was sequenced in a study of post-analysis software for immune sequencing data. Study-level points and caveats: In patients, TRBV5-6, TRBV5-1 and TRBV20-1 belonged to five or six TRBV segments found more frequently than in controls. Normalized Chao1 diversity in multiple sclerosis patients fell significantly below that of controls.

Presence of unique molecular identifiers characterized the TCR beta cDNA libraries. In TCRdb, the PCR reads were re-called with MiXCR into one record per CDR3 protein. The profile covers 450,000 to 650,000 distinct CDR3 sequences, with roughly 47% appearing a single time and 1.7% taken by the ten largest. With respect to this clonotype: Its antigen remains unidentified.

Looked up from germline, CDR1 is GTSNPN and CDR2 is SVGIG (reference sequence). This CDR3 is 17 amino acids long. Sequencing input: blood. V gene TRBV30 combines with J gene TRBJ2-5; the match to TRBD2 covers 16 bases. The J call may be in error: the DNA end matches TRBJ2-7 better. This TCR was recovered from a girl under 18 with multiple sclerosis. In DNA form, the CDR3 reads TGTGCCTGGAGAGGCGGGACTAGCGGGGGGGCCAGAGGCGAGCAGTACTTC. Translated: CAWRGGTSGGARGEQYF.